This TCR beta chain was identified during a study of CD8+ T cells in alopecia areata (dated by TCRdb to 2017 to 2018). The study in broad terms: Treated patients were enrolled in an open-label pilot trial of oral tofacitinib at 5 to 10 mg twice daily for moderate-to-severe alopecia areata. TCRbeta CDR3 regions were amplified by immunoSEQ multiplex PCR with 35 Vbeta forward and 13 Jbeta reverse primers. Scalp tissue and sorted CD4+ and CD8+ peripheral blood T cells from patchy and totalis/universalis alopecia areata patients and from healthy controls were covered by human TCRbeta sequencing. In both human patients and the C3H/HeJ mouse model, the study applied high-throughput TCRbeta sequencing to look at T cell clonal expansion in alopecia areata. RNA was extracted with the PAXgene miRNA kit for fixed scalp, the miRNeasy kit for PBMCs, and the RNeasy kit for mouse skin. Clonality in the scalp was compared among normal scalp (n=4), patchy alopecia areata scalp (n=8), and alopecia totalis/universalis scalp (n=8). For the treated patients, the SALT score, which quantifies what percentage of scalp surface area is affected, served as the measure of disease severity. Tofacitinib was administered for 6 to 18 months, and 6 months of follow-up off drug were then conducted to assess delayed response and recurrence. Tofacitinib-treated patients had biopsies at baseline and at 4 and 24 weeks of treatment, with a later scalp biopsy in several patients.

For this clone: The target of this receptor is not known. There are no base qualities to consult, and no much larger clone falls within one base. Other DNA sequences from this sample encode an identical CDR3 as well.

Libraries were constructed by the immunoSEQ multiplex PCR assay. RNA was extracted from all samples and reverse transcribed into cDNA as template for TCR sequencing. SuperScript III was used to make first-strand cDNA, primed with a 2:1 mix of oligo-dT and random hexamers. Amplification bias was assessed with a synthetic immune receptor repertoire, and residual bias was removed computationally. For the original study's pipeline: Raw reads were preprocessed to remove errors, and CDR3 was defined according to IMGT conventions as the region from the conserved cysteine to phenylalanine. Clonality was computed by normalizing Shannon entropy by log2 of the number of productive unique TCRs and subtracting the result from 1. Whether scalp clones were CD4 or CD8 was inferred by matching scalp TCRbeta sequences against CD4 and CD8 repertoires sorted from blood. What TCRdb holds here is the immuneACCESS table cut down to in-frame rearrangements. Part of the clones is not present; checked against another copy, under half of the missing clones reflect an unresolved V gene, and the others are unexplained. Clonal size and the V and J genes are those of that table, whereas D and trimming came from the DNA. Here the sample has hundreds of thousands of clones; 60% occur a single time. Together, the top ten hold 0.75% to 0.95% of the sample.

On the study overall, not on this receptor specifically: The treated cohort was small, with a single nonresponder, so links between baseline CD8+ expansion and response need larger studies. With tofacitinib, both scalp clonality and the number of expanded CD8+ clones among the top 100 scalp clones went down significantly. Higher clonality and more expanded CD8+ clones were observed in lesional scalp than in normal scalp, particularly in alopecia totalis/universalis, a finding suggestive of antigenic drive. Many expanded lesional clones persisted in scalp and blood during tofacitinib treatment, which may partly explain relapse after stopping treatment. Unlike mouse skin, where gammadelta T cells dominate, normal human skin contains resident alphabeta T cells that get sequenced too, which complicates analysis of the scalp TCR repertoire. Compared with mice, TCR sequences shared between patients were less clear, possibly partly because of HLA diversity across the patient population.

The CDR3 sequence holds 15 residues, the cysteine and phenylalanine included. Only CDR3 DNA is held: 45 bases, read in frame from base 1. As encoded in the germline V gene, CDR1 is SGHTA while CDR2 is FQGNSA. Trimming leaves V shorter by 5 bases and J shorter by 6 bases, with the junction holding 5 bases beyond the gene matches. Taken with the paper, the label for treatment or condition translates to: oral pan-JAK inhibitor, 5-10 mg twice daily. Lesional scalp punch biopsies and peripheral blood were obtained from alopecia areata patients. PBMCs were separated by density centrifugation and stained for CD3, CD4 and CD8, after which CD4+ and CD8+ T cells were sorted on a FACSAria.

The receptor comes from a human donor with alopecia areata. The chain uses TRBV7-2 and TRBJ2-1, and TRBD2 matches 12 of the central bases. The sample consisted of CD4+ T cells sorted from blood, taken at approximately week 52, from a patient treated with tofacitinib. The CDR3 in this case is CASSLTSGGPNEQFF. The DNA sequence is TGTGCCAGCAGCCTGACTAGCGGGGGACCCAATGAGCAGTTCTTC. With the rest looked up from the reference TRBV7-2 and TRBJ2-1 genes rather than sequenced, the full variable domain is GAGVSQSPSNKVTEKGKDVELRCDPISGHTALYWYRQSLGQGLEFLIYFQGNSAPDKSGLPSDRFSAERTGGSVSTLTIQRTQQEDSAVYLCASSLTSGGPNEQFFGPGTRLTVL.